These 22 T cell receptor beta chains originate from one sample sequenced in a study of OX40 agonist ivuxolimab in advanced cancers. This table comes from immunoSEQ multiplex PCR, and its TCRdb copy is limited to in-frame clones, with some not included. The sample holds roughly 63,000 clones, 80% to 90% seen once. This specimen consisted of CD4+ or CD8+ T cells sorted from blood, obtained in a trial of the OX40 agonist ivuxolimab. The source of these receptors is an adult with an advanced solid tumor such as melanoma, head and neck, liver or kidney cancer.

The DNA of the CDR3 is TGCGCCAGCAGCTTGGGGACAATCTACTCCTACGAGCAGTACTTC. Its protein product is CASSLGTIYSYEQYF. The chain recombines TRBV5-1 with TRBJ2-7, with a tentative D call TRBD1 (5 bases). Germline V gives CDR1 SGHRS, CDR2 YFSETQ. The germline V and J ends were trimmed by 0 bases and 0 bases, with 10 bases remaining between them. The CDR3 totals 15 residues.

The chain joins TRBV6-1 to TRBJ1-5; no firm D call. The CDR3 spans 14 residues. The V gene's germline CDR1 is MNHNS and CDR2 SASEGT. Between the trimmed V and J ends, which lost 8 bases and 1 base, there was a span of 12 bases. The CDR3 region is CASLRGWSNQPQHF. The CDR3 DNA follows: TGTGCCAGCCTCCGGGGATGGAGCAATCAGCCCCAGCATTTT.

This clone was seen just once. V usage is TRBV11-2 and J usage is TRBJ2-7; D ambiguous. V lost 5 bases, J lost 2 bases, and 13 bases lay in between. CDR1 is SGHAT, CDR2 FQNNGV, per germline. The CDR3 is 14 amino acids. The CDR3 DNA reads TGTGCCAGCAGCCCCCGTGGCGGTACCTACGAGCAGTACTTC. It specifies CASSPRGGTYEQYF. Full variable domain (rest looked up from reference TRBV11-2 and TRBJ2-7): EAGVAQSPRYKIIEKRQSVAFWCNPISGHATLYWYQQILGQGPKLLIQFQNNGVVDDSQLPKDRFSAERLKGVDSTLKIQPAKLEDSAVYLCASSPRGGTYEQYFGPGTRLTVT.

CDR3 coding DNA: TGTGCCAGCAGTTTAAGGTTAGTCGGGAGGAACACTGAAGCTTTCTTT. It is translated as CASSLRLVGRNTEAFF. This sequence joins TRBV27 and TRBJ1-1; D gene ambiguous. The CDR3 is 16 amino acids. Germline CDR1 and CDR2: MNHEY and SMNVEV (reference sequence). Trimming took 2 bases from V and 1 from J, leaving 14 bases between them.

The chain combines TRBV6-5 with TRBJ2-3; D is possibly TRBD1 (6 bases). Trimming removed 2 bases at V and 0 bases at J, with 9 bases between. The length of the CDR3 is 15 residues. Germline loops: CDR1 MNHEY, CDR2 SVGAGI. CDR3 nucleotide sequence: TGTGCCAGCAGTTACAGGGGGTTTAGCACAGATACGCAGTATTTT. It codes for CASSYRGFSTDTQYF.

The chain carries TRBV28 and TRBJ2-3; TRBD2 matches 11 bases. CDR3 length: 17 residues. Germline V gives CDR1 MDHEN, CDR2 SYDVKM. V was pared by 5 bases and J by 0 bases, with 7 bases of the junction left unmatched. CDR3 sequence (DNA): TGTGCCAGCAGTCCAGCGAGGACTAGCGGGAGCACAGATACGCAGTATTTT. Amino acids: CASSPARTSGSTDTQYF.

The chain has TRBV4-1 and TRBJ2-3; 7 bases line up with TRBD2. CDR3 size: 18 residues. Per the germline V gene, CDR1 is MGHRA and CDR2 is YSYEKL. J lost 2 bases, V lost 1 base, and 12 bases had no gene match. The CDR3 protein is CASSQVPRASGLTDTQYF. In DNA form, the CDR3 reads TGCGCCAGCAGCCAAGTGCCTCGGGCTAGCGGCCTCACAGATACGCAGTATTTT.

This clone was picked up one time. The rearrangement joins TRBV21-1 to TRBJ1-4. TRBV21-1 is a known pseudogene. The CDR3 runs to 14 residues. CDR3 in amino acids: CASTKGFQNEKLFF. The CDR3 DNA is TGTGCCAGCACGAAGGGCTTTCAGAATGAAAAACTGTTTTTT.

The chain carries TRBV18 and TRBJ1-2, with 8 bases fitting TRBD1. The CDR3 is made up of 15 amino acids. The junction had 7 bases not matched to a gene; V was cut back by 3 bases and J by 4 bases. Germline V CDR1 and CDR2: KGHSH, LQKENI. CDR3 residues: CASSPTGAGIYGYTF. As DNA, the CDR3 is TGTGCCAGCTCACCGACAGGGGCAGGGATCTATGGCTACACCTTC. The full variable domain, with the rest looked up from reference TRBV18 and TRBJ1-2, is NAGVMQNPRHLVRRRGQEARLRCSPMKGHSHVYWYRQLPEEGLKFMVYLQKENIIDESGMPKERFSAEFPKEGPSILRIQQVVRGDSAAYFCASSPTGAGIYGYTFGSGTRLTVV.

Only one count was recorded for this clone. DNA for the CDR3: TGTGCCAGCAGCTTATGGGCTAGCGGGAGGGCCGGAACAGATACGCAGTATTTT. Translation gives CASSLWASGRAGTDTQYF. The chain links TRBV7-9 to TRBJ2-3; the match to TRBD2 covers 12 bases. The germline V gene has CDR1 SEHNR and CDR2 FQNEAQ (reference sequence). The trim removed 2 bases at V and 3 bases at J, leaving 9 bases unmatched. The CDR3 is 18 amino acids.

The chain joins TRBV7-9 to TRBJ2-6, with D uncertain. Germline V gene sequence: CDR1 SEHNR, CDR2 FQNEAQ (reference sequence). The V gene lost 4 bases and the J gene lost 6 bases, with 7 bases spanning the gap. CDR3 length equals 13 residues. The CDR3 nucleotides are TGTGCCAGCAGCTCACAGTTGGCCAACGTCCTGACTTTC. Protein product: CASSSQLANVLTF.

The genes are TRBV29-1 and TRBJ2-5; 9 bases match TRBD1. The germline gives CDR1 SQVTM, CDR2 ANQGSEA. V gave up 3 bases and J gave up 4 bases; unmatched junction bases: 3. The CDR3 spans 13 residues. The CDR3 reads CSVDPGQGETQYF. The CDR3 nucleotides are TGCAGCGTTGACCCGGGACAGGGAGAGACCCAGTACTTC.

The chain links TRBV4-1 to TRBJ2-4; 7 positions agree with TRBD1. Unmatched junction bases numbered 4, after V lost 4 bases and J lost 10 bases. Germline V gene sequence: CDR1 MGHRA, CDR2 YSYEKL. This CDR3 is built from 12 residues. The CDR3 DNA reads TGCGCCAGCAGCCGGGACAGTGGAATTCAGTACTTC. Its translation is CASSRDSGIQYF.

CDR3 loop: CASSRGQGNYGYTF. CDR3 nucleotide sequence: TGCGCCAGCAGCCGGGGACAGGGTAACTATGGCTACACCTTC. This rearrangement joins TRBV5-1 to TRBJ1-2; 9 bases map to TRBD1. Unmatched junction bases numbered 2, after V lost 4 bases and J lost 1 base. This CDR3 has 14 amino acids. Germline V gene lookup returns CDR1 SGHRS and CDR2 YFSETQ.

The chain combines TRBV4-1 with TRBJ1-3, with D hard to call. The ends were cut back, 1 base at V and 3 bases at J, with 22 bases in the middle. Germline V lookup: CDR1 MGHRA, CDR2 YSYEKL. The CDR3 runs to 19 residues. The CDR3 DNA sequence: TGCGCCAGCAGCCAAGGACGGTCGCGGACCCAACTACGTGGAAACACCATATATTTT. Protein sequence: CASSQGRSRTQLRGNTIYF.

The V call is TRBV5-1, the J call TRBJ2-6; no reliable D call. Per the germline V gene, CDR1 is SGHRS and CDR2 is YFSETQ. V dropped 0 bases and J dropped 0 bases, with 16 bases sitting between them. The CDR3 sequence is 19 residues long. The CDR3 here is CASSLDGRRILSGANVLTF. The CDR3 region has the DNA TGCGCCAGCAGCTTGGATGGTCGCCGCATCCTCTCTGGGGCCAACGTCCTGACTTTC.

The chain combines TRBV7-9 with TRBJ1-2, with TRBD1 matching over 8 bases. V shed 5 bases, J shed 8 bases, and the junction held 10 bases outside the gene matches. Germline values: CDR1 SEHNR, CDR2 FQNEAQ (reference sequence). This CDR3 has 14 amino acids. This CDR3 is CASSTRQGTGGYTF. The CDR3 nucleotides read TGTGCCAGCAGCACCCGACAGGGGACGGGAGGCTACACCTTC.

V is TRBV6-5 and J is TRBJ2-5; D uncertain. CDR1 is MNHEY and CDR2 is SVGAGI in the germline V gene. The CDR3 loop spans 13 amino acids. Trimming left V 8 bases short and J 0 bases short, with 10 bases between. CDR3 DNA sequence: TGTGCCAGCTCCCGTGGGTACCAAGAGACCCAGTACTTC. This encodes CASSRGYQETQYF.

V is TRBV7-6 and J is TRBJ2-5; weak D call: TRBD1 (5 bases). Germline lookup yields CDR1 SGHVS and CDR2 FNYEAQ. The CDR3 length is 13 residues. Trimming took off 5 bases at V and 3 bases at J, with 10 bases between the two ends. Here the CDR3 DNA reads TGTGCCAGCAGCCGCACCAGGGAAGAGACCCAGTACTTC. Translation gives CASSRTREETQYF.

The V gene is TRBV5-1, the J gene TRBJ1-2; D is ambiguous. V was cut by 3 bases and J by 8 bases, with 17 bases left in between. The CDR3 covers 14 residues. Looked up from germline, CDR1 is SGHRS and CDR2 is YFSETQ. The CDR3 reads CASSSTEARGGYTF. CDR3 bases: TGCGCCAGCAGCTCAACAGAGGCCCGAGGGGGCTACACCTTC.

The chain uses TRBV7-2 and TRBJ1-5; D gene uncertain. Germline loops: CDR1 SGHTA, CDR2 FQGNSA. The CDR3 sequence is 13 residues long. V was pared by 1 base and J by 4 bases, with 5 bases between. In DNA form, the CDR3 reads TGTGCCAGCAGCTTAGATGGGAATCAGCCCCAGCATTTT. Its translation is CASSLDGNQPQHF.

The sample holds one count of this clone. The V gene is TRBV28, the J gene TRBJ2-6; 7 bases are shared with TRBD1. V trimming: 7 bases; J trimming: 2 bases; junction bases outside the gene matches: 11. The CDR3 covers 17 residues. The germline V gene has CDR1 MDHEN and CDR2 SYDVKM. CDR3 amino acids: CASTYDRVFPGANVLTF. The DNA of the CDR3 is TGTGCCAGCACCTACGACAGGGTATTTCCTGGGGCCAACGTCCTGACTTTC. The whole variable domain, remainder taken from reference TRBV28 and TRBJ2-6, is DVKVTQSSRYLVKRTGEKVFLECVQDMDHENMFWYRQDPGLGLRLIYFSYDVKMKEKGDIPEGYSVSREKKERFSLILESASTNQTSMYLCASTYDRVFPGANVLTFGAGSRLTVL.